This TCR beta chain emerged from a study of T cell responses to AZD1222 COVID-19 vaccine. Study-level findings and limits: Repertoire sampling occurred only after the peak T cell response. Spike-specific TCR breadth and depth grew following two AZD1222 doses. Donors skewed white British and female; clonal diversity was possibly underestimated.

A word on this clone: Its antigen is currently unknown.

This CDR3 is 16 amino acids long. With 0 bases removed from V and 0 bases from J, the gap between germline ends came to 9 bases. The germline V gene has CDR1 SGDLS and CDR2 YYNGEE. The table came from immunoSEQ multiplex PCR; TCRdb's copy has only in-frame clones and leaves some out. Among more than 90,000 clones listed, around 84% were seen once. The chain carries TRBV9 and TRBJ2-2; D call uncertain. This sample comprised peripheral blood, obtained 28 days after the second AZD1222 dose. The clonotype was recovered from an adult who received the AZD1222 COVID-19 vaccine. The CDR3 region has the DNA TGTGCCAGCAGCGTAGAACGACGTGCGAACACCGGGGAGCTGTTTTTT. Translation: CASSVERRANTGELFF.